The 20 T cell receptor beta chains presented below share a single source sample, sequenced in a study of blood T cell repertoires in COVID-19. Clones were sequenced by immunoSEQ multiplex PCR, and TCRdb holds only the in-frame ones, with some missing. The sample records a few hundred thousand clones, around 80% being singletons. The sequenced sample consisted of peripheral blood. These receptors were taken from a woman between 45 and 60 years old with acute or convalescent COVID-19.

This clone was seen a handful of times. V gene TRBV5-1 combines with J gene TRBJ2-3; 8 nucleotides agree with TRBD2. The V gene end was trimmed by 5 bases and the J gene end by 0 bases; junction bases not matched to a gene: 5. The CDR3 contains 15 residues. Per germline, CDR1 SGHRS and CDR2 YFSETQ. CDR3 amino acids: CASSWTSSSTDTQYF. As DNA, the CDR3 is TGCGCCAGCAGTTGGACTAGCTCTAGCACAGATACGCAGTATTTT.

The chain employs TRBV5-5 and TRBJ2-7; D possibly corresponds to TRBD2 (5 bases). Germline V lookup: CDR1 SGHKS, CDR2 YYEKEE (reference sequence). CDR3 length equals 12 residues. The V end lost 4 bases, the J end lost 3 bases, and 8 bases lay between the germline ends. The CDR3 DNA sequence: TGTGCCAGCAGCCGGGGTCTCTACGAGCAGTACTTC. Translation: CASSRGLYEQYF.

V usage is TRBV10-3 and J usage is TRBJ2-7, with 7 bases aligning to TRBD2. This CDR3 has 14 residues. The J segment lost 5 bases and the V segment lost 6 bases, leaving 10 bases of the junction unmatched. CDR1 is ENHRY, CDR2 SYGVKD, per germline. The CDR3 sequence is CAIRAAGEGHEQYV. The CDR3 bases are TGTGCCATCAGGGCGGCGGGGGAAGGCCACGAGCAGTACGTC.

This rearrangement joins TRBV3-1 (or the pseudogene TRBV3-2) to TRBJ1-2; possible D gene TRBD1, 6 bases. The germline V and J ends were trimmed by 3 bases and 3 bases, with 17 bases remaining between them. CDR1 and CDR2 from the germline V gene are LGHDT and YNNKEL (reference sequence). The CDR3 totals 16 residues. The DNA of the CDR3 is TGTGCCAGCAGCCACCTTGGACAGAAAGAGGACTATGGCTACACCTTC. This codes for CASSHLGQKEDYGYTF.

The chain recombines TRBV3-1 (or the pseudogene TRBV3-2) with TRBJ2-1; 7 bases match TRBD2. V lost 4 bases, J lost 1 base, and 7 bases stayed unmatched. CDR1 and CDR2 from the germline V gene are LGHDT and YNNKEL (reference sequence). The CDR3 runs to 16 residues. The CDR3 protein is CASSPYGGGSYNEQFF. The DNA of the CDR3 is TGTGCCAGCAGCCCTTATGGGGGGGGGTCCTACAATGAGCAGTTCTTC.

The chain joins TRBV3-1 (or the pseudogene TRBV3-2) to TRBJ2-1; TRBD2 aligns across 12 bases. Trimming took 4 bases from V and 7 from J; bases not matched to a gene: 8. This CDR3 comprises 16 residues. Germline V CDR1 and CDR2: LGHDT, YNNKEL (reference sequence). The CDR3 bases are TGTGCCAGCAGCCCCTCGACTAGCGGGAGACGTAATGAGCAGTTCTTC. The encoded protein is CASSPSTSGRRNEQFF.

This clone has just one count. The chain employs TRBV10-3 and TRBJ1-2; no firm D call. This CDR3 region has 12 residues. The V and J ends lost 6 bases and 6 bases respectively, with 11 bases between them. Germline V CDR1 and CDR2: ENHRY, SYGVKD. CDR3 coding DNA: TGTGCCATCAGAGAAGGCGGTCATGGCTACACCTTC. Amino acids: CAIREGGHGYTF.

This clone was seen a few times. The chain recombines TRBV2 with TRBJ1-5; a weak D match, TRBD1 (6 bases). The V gene lost 7 bases and the J gene lost 11 bases, with 15 bases spanning the gap. Per germline, CDR1 SNHLY and CDR2 FYNNEI. This CDR3 is built from 12 residues. CDR3 nucleotide sequence: TGTGCCAGCAACCTCCGGGACATGGCCCAGCATTTT. Residues: CASNLRDMAQHF.

The J gene is TRBJ1-2, the V gene TRBV3-1 (or the pseudogene TRBV3-2); 7 nucleotides match TRBD1. Germline V gene sequence: CDR1 LGHDT, CDR2 YNNKEL (reference sequence). CDR3 length: 14 residues. With V trimmed by 5 bases and J by 5 bases, 8 bases remained unmatched. CDR3 DNA: TGTGCCAGCAGCTTGAGACAGGGTTGGTATGGCTACACCTTC. Its translation: CASSLRQGWYGYTF.

The genes are TRBV5-6 and TRBJ2-2; D unresolved. V lost 2 bases and J lost 9, with 11 bases in between. The CDR3 is made up of 13 amino acids. Germline V lookup: CDR1 SGHDT, CDR2 YYEEEE. CDR3 sequence reads: CASSLTALRELFF. For the CDR3, the DNA is TGTGCCAGCAGCTTAACAGCTCTTAGGGAGCTGTTTTTT. The full variable domain, completed using reference TRBV5-6 and TRBJ2-2, is DAGVTQSPTHLIKTRGQQVTLRCSPKSGHDTVSWYQQALGQGPQFIFQYYEEEERQRGNFPDRFSGHQFPNYSSELNVNALLLGDSALYLCASSLTALRELFFGEGSRLTVL.

This clone was seen only a few times. The chain uses TRBV12-2 and TRBJ2-5; the DNA was not compared with TRBD1, the D call given in the table. TRBV12-2 is noted as a pseudogene. This CDR3 is 15 amino acids long. CDR3 region: CASRLVVGQSETQYF. CDR3 nucleotides: TGTGCAAGTCGCTTAGTTGTTGGACAGTCGGAGACCCAGTACTTC.

The V and J genes are TRBV6-1 and TRBJ1-5; TRBD1 might be the D (6 bases). This CDR3 spans 14 amino acids. Deletions cut 0 bases from V and 6 bases from J, with 9 bases between. The V gene's germline CDR1 is MNHNS and CDR2 SASEGT. The CDR3 sequence is CASSEARGAQPQHF. CDR3 in DNA: TGTGCCAGCAGTGAAGCCAGGGGAGCTCAGCCCCAGCATTTT.

The J gene is TRBJ1-1, the V gene TRBV25-1, with 11 bases lining up with TRBD1. J was trimmed by 0 bases and V by 5 bases; bases with no gene match: 8. There are 17 residues in the CDR3. Germline CDR1 and CDR2: MGHDK and SYGVNS. CDR3: CASSSDRGRFLNTEAFF. CDR3 bases: TGTGCCAGCAGTTCGGACAGGGGGCGCTTTCTGAACACTGAAGCTTTCTTT. Based on the CDR3 plus reference TRBV25-1 and TRBJ1-1, the full variable domain is EADIYQTPRYLVIGTGKKITLECSQTMGHDKMYWYQQDPGMELHLIHYSYGVNSTEKGDLSSESTVSRIRTEHFPLTLESARPSHTSQYLCASSSDRGRFLNTEAFFGQGTRLTVV.

The chain carries TRBV6-5 and TRBJ2-7; 8 nucleotides align to TRBD1. The germline V gene encodes CDR1 MNHEY and CDR2 SVGAGI. The J segment lost 4 bases and the V segment lost 6 bases, leaving 8 bases of the junction unmatched. CDR3 length equals 14 residues. The CDR3 reads CASRPTRDRYEQYV. The CDR3 nucleotides read TGTGCCAGCAGACCCACGAGGGACAGGTACGAGCAGTACGTC.

This clone was found once. The V gene is TRBV14, the J gene TRBJ2-5; the D is unclear. Germline V gives CDR1 SGHDN, CDR2 FVKESK. The CDR3 has 15 amino acids. Between the trimmed V and J ends, which lost 1 base and 5 bases, there was a span of 14 bases. DNA of the CDR3: TGTGCCAGCAGCCAAGGCTTCTTTCGAGGCGAGACCCAGTACTTC. Residues: CASSQGFFRGETQYF.

V usage is TRBV2 and J usage is TRBJ1-2; TRBD1 matches at 11 bases. The CDR3 is 14 residues long. Germline V gene data show CDR1 as SNHLY and CDR2 as FYNNEI. With V trimmed by 8 bases and J by 8 bases, 10 bases remained unmatched. This chain's CDR3 is CASERDRGVSGYTF. CDR3 coding DNA: TGTGCCAGCGAACGGGACAGGGGGGTTAGCGGCTACACCTTC.

The chain links TRBV7-8 to TRBJ1-5; D not resolved. Trimming left V 3 bases short and J 4 bases short, with 7 bases between. Per the germline V gene, CDR1 is SGHVS and CDR2 is FQNEAQ. The CDR3 is 13 amino acids. Here the CDR3 reads CASSLSLNQPQHF. CDR3 in DNA: TGTGCCAGCAGCTTGAGTTTAAATCAGCCCCAGCATTTT.

The V gene is TRBV6-5, the J gene TRBJ2-1, with D possibly TRBD2 on 6 matching bases. The V end lost 8 bases, the J end lost 4 bases, and 18 bases lay between the germline ends. Germline V gives CDR1 MNHEY, CDR2 SVGAGI. CDR3 length: 15 amino acids. The DNA for the CDR3 is TGTGCCAGCCCAAACCCCGGACTACCTTACAATGAGCAGTTCTTC. It yields the protein CASPNPGLPYNEQFF.

The chain is built from TRBV7-2 and TRBJ1-2; 12 bases fit TRBD1. In germline, CDR1 is SGHTA, CDR2 FQGNSA. The CDR3 loop spans 16 amino acids. V was pared by 3 bases and J by 5 bases, with 7 bases of the junction left unmatched. CDR3 nucleotides: TGTGCCAGCAGCTTGACGAGGGACAGGGGGCTATATGGCTACACCTTC. Amino acids: CASSLTRDRGLYGYTF.

This chain uses TRBV30 with TRBJ1-1; tentative D call: TRBD1 (5 bases). The CDR3 has 13 residues. The germline V and J ends were trimmed by 2 bases and 5 bases, with 12 bases remaining between them. Germline-derived CDR1 and CDR2 are GTSNPN and SVGIG (reference sequence). The chain's CDR3 is CAWSSGGGTEAFF. The DNA of the CDR3 is TGTGCCTGGAGTTCGGGGGGGGGAACTGAAGCTTTCTTT.